This section outlines one TCR beta chain sequence together with its context. Distinct nucleotide sequences in the sample also encode this CDR3. The data were taken from a study of shared clonotypes between healthy human individuals. V trimming: 4 bases; J trimming: 3 bases; junction bases outside the gene matches: 5. CDR3 length: 15 amino acids. Germline assignment: CDR1 SGHRS and CDR2 YFSETQ. It was into CD45RA+ naive and CD45RA-negative memory subsets that the CD4+ cells were split. On sorted subsets, replicate PCRs used approximately 190 ng DNA, or tens of thousands of T cell genomes. In the source study's methods: Because ImmunoSEQ provided only junction sequences with no quality scores, the filtering differed. Assay: immunoSEQ multiplex PCR; the TCRdb copy retains only in-frame clones and omits some. V and J calls and clone size are those listed in that table; D and trimming were worked out from the DNA. The sample has 780,000 or so clones; around 77% are singletons.

The source material was memory CD4+ T cells sorted from blood. Subset defined: CD45RA-negative fraction. This receptor was identified in a woman aged 30 to 39 in good health. The V call is TRBV5-1, the J call TRBJ1-3, with TRBD1 identical over 9 bases. The CDR3 region is CASSPGDRDGNTIYF. In DNA, the CDR3 is TGCGCCAGCAGCCCGGGGGACAGGGATGGAAACACCATATATTTT. The full variable domain, completed using reference TRBV5-1 and TRBJ1-3, is KAGVTQTPRYLIKTRGQQVTLSCSPISGHRSVSWYQQTPGQGLQFLFEYFSETQRNKGNFPGRFSGRQFSNSRSEMNVSTLELGDSALYLCASSPGDRDGNTIYFGEGSWLTVV.